Following are 26 T cell receptor beta chains from one sample sequenced in a study of breast tumors, draining lymph nodes, adjacent tissues. In TCRdb, the multiplex PCR reads were re-called with MiXCR into one record per CDR3 protein. The sample shows 15,000 to 20,000 distinct CDR3 sequences, under 70% of them seen only once. The sample was tumor-adjacent breast tissue. The source of these receptors is a female donor with breast cancer. Some clones in this sample may be carry-over from other donors' samples.

This clonotype was counted once. The CDR3 loop reads CASGQGAYNSPLHF. Here the CDR3 DNA reads TGTGCCAGCGGACAGGGGGCTTATAATTCACCCCTCCACTTT. The chain couples TRBV7-9 to TRBJ1-6; 11 nucleotides match TRBD1. The germline CDR1 and CDR2 sequences are SEHNR and FQNEAQ (reference sequence). Germline trimming cut 8 bases from V and 4 bases from J; bases unmatched to any gene: 1. CDR3 length: 14 residues.

This clonotype is medium-sized by share. This chain joins TRBV20-1 and TRBJ2-7, with D possibly TRBD2 on 5 matching bases. This CDR3 contains 11 residues. Germline lookup yields CDR1 DFQATT and CDR2 SNEGSKA (reference sequence). V gave up 6 bases and J gave up 3 bases, with 9 bases separating them. For the CDR3, the DNA is TGCAGTGCCGGGAAGGACTACGAGCAGTACTTC. Residues: CSAGKDYEQYF.

Sample share makes this clonotype medium-sized (0.01 to 0.1%). The chain joins TRBV12-3 or TRBV12-4 to TRBJ2-7; D is ambiguous. The CDR3 is 13 residues long. V lost 5 bases to trimming and J lost 0 bases, with 8 bases between them. CDR3 bases: TGTGCCAGCAGTGAAGCCTTCTCCTACGAGCAGTACTTC. Its translation is CASSEAFSYEQYF.

In this sample, this clonotype is medium-sized. The chain links TRBV7-9 to TRBJ1-3, with D perhaps TRBD1 (5 bases). This CDR3 contains 16 residues. Trimming stripped 1 base from V and 2 bases from J, with 12 bases between. Germline CDR1 SEHNR, CDR2 FQNEAQ (reference sequence). CDR3 in DNA: TGTGCCAGCAGCTTAGGATTAGACAGAACTGGAAACACCATATATTTT. It is translated as CASSLGLDRTGNTIYF.

This clonotype is medium-sized (0.01 to 0.1%) in the sample. The chain combines TRBV4-1 with TRBJ2-3; D perhaps matches TRBD2 (6 bases). In germline, CDR1 is MGHRA, CDR2 YSYEKL. The CDR3 is made up of 13 amino acids. Deletions cut 6 bases from V and 1 base from J, with 8 bases between. In DNA form, the CDR3 reads TGCGCCAGCAGATTAGCGGGCACAGATACGCAGTATTTT. Its translation is CASRLAGTDTQYF.

Note on this clonotype: One junction end does not reproduce the germline sequence, and a read error may be involved. The chain links TRBV7-3 to TRBJ2-1; 9 positions agree with TRBD2. Germline-derived CDR1 and CDR2 are SGHTA and FQGTGA. CDR3 length: 17 residues. CDR3 region: CASSKDRREGPYNEQLF. CDR3 nucleotide sequence: TGTGCCAGCAGCAAGGACAGGCGGGAGGGCCCCTACAATGAGCAGCTCTTC.

This clonotype rates as medium-sized. The chain employs TRBV12-3 or TRBV12-4 and TRBJ1-2; perhaps TRBD1 as D (6 bases). V was pared by 5 bases and J by 8 bases, with 18 bases between. The CDR3 totals 14 residues. As DNA, the CDR3 is TGTGCCAGCAGTAACAGGGTAGGATTGTGGGGCTACACCTTC. Its translation: CASSNRVGLWGYTF.

The chain uses TRBV2 and TRBJ1-5; 7 bases are shared with TRBD1. The germline V gene encodes CDR1 SNHLY and CDR2 FYNNEI. V dropped 1 base and J dropped 6; count of bases not matched to a gene: 3. There are 14 residues in the CDR3. The CDR3 DNA is TGTGCCAGCAGTGAAGGACAGGGATTTCAGCCCCAGCATTTT. As protein: CASSEGQGFQPQHF.

A remark on this clonotype: A read error may account for a junction end that differs from germline. V and J are TRBV3-1 and TRBJ1-1, with 9 positions matching TRBD1. CDR3 length: 16 amino acids. Looked up from germline, CDR1 is LGHDT and CDR2 is YNNKEL (reference sequence). CDR3 nucleotide sequence: TGTGCCAGCAGCCAAGCCAACAGGGGGCTGTACACTGAAGCTGTCTTT. Translation: CASSQANRGLYTEAVF.

This clonotype has only one observation. The chain links TRBV19 to TRBJ1-5; TRBD1 is a possible D gene (6 bases). The V end lost 6 bases, the J end lost 2 bases, and 11 bases lay between the germline ends. The CDR3 loop spans 14 amino acids. The germline gives CDR1 LNHDA, CDR2 SQIVND (reference sequence). The CDR3 DNA follows: TGTGCCAGTAGCCAGGGGTTGGGCAATCAGCCCCAGCATTTT. This encodes CASSQGLGNQPQHF.

With regard to this clonotype: A junction boundary mismatches the germline segment, possibly from a read error. The chain combines TRBV4-2 with TRBJ2-7; the D call may be TRBD1 or TRBD2 (5 bases each). The CDR3 covers 14 residues. The germline CDR1 and CDR2 sequences are LGHNA and YNFKEQ. The CDR3 nucleotides are TGTGCCAGTAGCCAGGACGGGGCCCTCTACGAGCAGTACTTC. It yields the protein CASSQDGALYEQYF.

The rearrangement links TRBV5-6 to TRBJ2-7; TRBD2 might be the D (6 bases). V was trimmed by 3 bases and J by 2 bases, leaving 24 bases between them. There are 18 residues in the CDR3. Germline V gene sequence: CDR1 SGHDT, CDR2 YYEEEE. The CDR3 reads CASSSSSILARIPYEQYF. The CDR3 DNA follows: TGTGCCAGCAGCTCAAGCTCCATTCTAGCGCGAATCCCCTACGAGCAGTACTTC.

The chain employs TRBV15 and TRBJ1-5, with 10 nucleotides matching TRBD1. Germline lookup yields CDR1 LNHNV and CDR2 YYDKDF (reference sequence). J lost 6 bases, V lost 1 base, and 3 bases had no gene match. The CDR3 covers 15 residues. CDR3 sequence (DNA): TGTGCCACCAGCAGAGGGGACAGGGGTCCTCAGCCCCAGCATTTT. It specifies CATSRGDRGPQPQHF.

With regard to this clonotype: A junction boundary mismatches the germline segment, possibly from a read error. The V and J genes are TRBV24-1 and TRBJ2-5, with 8 bases identical to TRBD1. The CDR3 sequence is 12 residues long. Germline loops: CDR1 KGHDR, CDR2 SFDVKD. The CDR3 coding sequence is TGTGCCACCAGTGACCAGGACAGGGCGCTATATTTC. Translating gives CATSDQDRALYF.

This clonotype was observed at least ten times. A much larger clone differs by one base, so this may be a read error. The CDR3 loop reads CASSVFAGAEETPYF. CDR3 sequence (DNA): TGTGCCAGCAGCGTATTTGCGGGGGCTGAGGAGACCCCGTACTTC. The genes are TRBV9 and TRBJ2-5; maybe TRBD2 (7 bases). The CDR3 has 15 residues. The germline V gene has CDR1 SGDLS and CDR2 YYNGEE.

The chain employs TRBV2 and TRBJ2-3; D remains ambiguous. Looked up from germline, CDR1 is SNHLY and CDR2 is FYNNEI. Deletions cut 3 bases from V and 4 bases from J, with 8 bases between. The CDR3 is 13 amino acids. This chain's CDR3 is CASSDQGSDTQYF. CDR3 nucleotide sequence: TGTGCCAGCAGTGATCAAGGGTCAGATACGCAGTATTTT.

This clonotype was observed many times. The chain links TRBV29-1 to TRBJ1-1; 7 bases agree with TRBD1. This CDR3 comprises 16 residues. Germline CDR1 reads SQVTM; CDR2 reads ANQGSEA. Trimming took 1 base from V and 1 from J; bases not matched to a gene: 9. As DNA, the CDR3 is TGCAGCGTTGAAGGAAGTCCCGGACAGGAGAACACTGAAGCTTTCTTT. It specifies CSVEGSPGQENTEAFF. Variable domain in full (rest from reference TRBV29-1 and TRBJ1-1): SAVISQKPSRDICQRGTSLTIQCQVDSQVTMMFWYRQQPGQSLTLIATANQGSEATYESGFVIDKFPISRPNLTFSTLTVSNMSPEDSSIYLCSVEGSPGQENTEAFFGQGTRLTVV.

V usage is TRBV20-1 and J usage is TRBJ1-6; 8 bases agree with TRBD1. Germline assignment: CDR1 DFQATT and CDR2 SNEGSKA (reference sequence). This CDR3 spans 13 amino acids. V lost 7 bases, J lost 11 bases, and 10 bases stayed unmatched. The CDR3 spells CSVTAGTGAPLHF. The CDR3 DNA is TGCAGTGTTACAGCCGGGACAGGAGCACCCCTCCACTTT.

CDR3 region: CASSRRQGSSGNTIYF. DNA of the CDR3: TGTGCCAGTAGTCGCCGACAGGGAAGCTCTGGAAACACCATATATTTT. V is TRBV19 and J is TRBJ1-3, with TRBD1 matching 7 bases. The CDR3 runs 16 residues. V lost 5 bases and J lost 0; bases outside the gene matches: 7. Germline loops: CDR1 LNHDA, CDR2 SQIVND (reference sequence).

This clonotype was seen repeatedly, ten times or more. V is TRBV24-1 and J is TRBJ2-2; 7 nucleotides match TRBD1. CDR1 KGHDR and CDR2 SFDVKD come from the germline V gene. This CDR3 has 16 residues. V lost 4 bases and J lost 7; bases outside the gene matches: 11. The CDR3 region has the DNA TGTGCCACCAGTGACATGCGACAGGGCCCTAGCGGGGAGCTGTTTTTT. Residues: CATSDMRQGPSGELFF.

This chain links TRBV11-2 with TRBJ2-1; D uncertain. Between the trimmed V and J ends, which lost 5 bases and 7 bases, there was a span of 18 bases. CDR3 length equals 15 residues. CDR1 is SGHAT and CDR2 is FQNNGV in the germline V gene. The CDR3: CASSPTTGIANEQFF. The CDR3 nucleotides are TGTGCCAGCAGCCCCACGACTGGTATCGCGAATGAGCAGTTCTTC. Together with reference TRBV11-2 and TRBJ2-1, the CDR3 gives the full variable domain: EAGVAQSPRYKIIEKRQSVAFWCNPISGHATLYWYQQILGQGPKLLIQFQNNGVVDDSQLPKDRFSAERLKGVDSTLKIQPAKLEDSAVYLCASSPTTGIANEQFFGPGTRLTVL.

This chain connects TRBV9 to TRBJ1-3, with TRBD1 matching 7 bases. V shed 4 bases, J shed 3 bases, and the junction held 7 bases outside the gene matches. Germline V gene data show CDR1 as SGDLS and CDR2 as YYNGEE. CDR3 length: 15 amino acids. The DNA for the CDR3 is TGTGCCAGCAGCCCTTCTACAGGGGTTGGAAACACCATATATTTT. It codes for CASSPSTGVGNTIYF. The variable domain in full, completed from reference TRBV9 and TRBJ1-3, reads DSGVTQTPKHLITATGQRVTLRCSPRSGDLSVYWYQQSLDQGLQFLIQYYNGEERAKGNILERFSAQQFPDLHSELNLSSLELGDSALYFCASSPSTGVGNTIYFGEGSWLTVV.

The CDR3 DNA reads as TGTGCCATCAGTGGCTCTACAGATACGCAGTATTTT. This codes for CAISGSTDTQYF. V usage is TRBV10-3 and J usage is TRBJ2-3; D ambiguous. CDR3 length: 12 amino acids. In germline, CDR1 is ENHRY, CDR2 SYGVKD. Trimming left V 4 bases short and J 3 bases short, with 5 bases between.

This sequence joins TRBV20-1 and TRBJ1-2; D gene unclear. This CDR3 has 16 residues. V lost 1 base, J lost 3 bases, and 18 bases lay in between. The V gene's germline CDR1 is DFQATT and CDR2 SNEGSKA (reference sequence). For the CDR3, the DNA is TGCAGTGCTAGAGCGTCGGGAGGGAACGGGCACTATGGCTACACCTTC. Its translation is CSARASGGNGHYGYTF.

The V and J genes are TRBV2 and TRBJ2-5; TRBD1 might be the D (8 bases). The CDR3 spans 14 residues. V lost 6 bases, J lost 5 bases, and 16 bases lay in between. Germline lookup yields CDR1 SNHLY and CDR2 FYNNEI. The CDR3 here is CASSLTGGGETQYF. Written as DNA, the CDR3 is TGTGCCAGCAGCCTTACAGGGGGAGGGGAGACCCAGTACTTC.

The chain uses TRBV5-1 and TRBJ2-7; the match to TRBD2 covers 11 bases. This CDR3 is built from 15 residues. Germline trimming cut 0 bases from V and 7 bases from J; bases unmatched to any gene: 6. Germline-derived CDR1 and CDR2 are SGHRS and YFSETQ. CDR3 sequence: CASSLGLAGPGEQYF. CDR3 bases: TGCGCCAGCAGCTTGGGACTAGCGGGACCGGGAGAGCAGTACTTC.